This T cell receptor beta chain was documented in a study of cytomegalovirus exposure and HLA in healthy donors. General study findings and limits: Altogether, 160 or so TCR beta chains were recorded as cytomegalovirus-associated. Most TCR sequences showed up rarely, but some public TCRs showed up in many donors.

The CDR3 contains 14 residues. Germline V gene data show CDR1 as SEHNR and CDR2 as FQNEAQ (reference sequence). Trimming removed 3 bases from V and 9 bases from J, with 15 bases in between. On this clone: Its antigen remains unknown.

Sequenced by immunoSEQ multiplex PCR; TCRdb stores in-frame clones only, minus some. The data contain about 150,000 clones, roughly nine tenths of them singletons. Input material: PBMCs. The receptor comes from a woman between 18 and 29 years old in good health and CMV-seropositive. V gene TRBV7-9 combines with J gene TRBJ2-1, with a weak D call TRBD1 (6 bases). The CDR3 loop reads CASSFYRERSEQFF. The CDR3 DNA follows: TGTGCCAGCAGCTTTTACAGGGAGAGGAGTGAGCAGTTCTTC. Full variable domain (rest looked up from reference TRBV7-9 and TRBJ2-1): DTGVSQNPRHKITKRGQNVTFRCDPISEHNRLYWYRQTLGQGPEFLTYFQNEAQLEKSRLLSDRFSAERPKGSFSTLEIQRTEQGDSAMYLCASSFYRERSEQFFGPGTRLTVL.